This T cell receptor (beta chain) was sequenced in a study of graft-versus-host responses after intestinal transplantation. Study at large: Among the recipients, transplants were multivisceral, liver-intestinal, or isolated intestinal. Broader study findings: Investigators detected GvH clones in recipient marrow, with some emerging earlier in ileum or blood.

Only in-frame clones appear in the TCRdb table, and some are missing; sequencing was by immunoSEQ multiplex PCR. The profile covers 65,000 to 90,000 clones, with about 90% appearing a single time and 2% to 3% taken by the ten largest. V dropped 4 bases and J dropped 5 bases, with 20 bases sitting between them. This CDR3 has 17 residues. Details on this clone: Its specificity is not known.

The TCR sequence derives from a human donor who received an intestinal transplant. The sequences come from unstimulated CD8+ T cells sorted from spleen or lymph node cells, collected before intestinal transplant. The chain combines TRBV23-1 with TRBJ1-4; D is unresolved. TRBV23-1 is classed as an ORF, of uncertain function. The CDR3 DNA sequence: TGCGCCAGCAGTCCCTACCTCTGGAGGCCGTCAAATGAAAAACTGTTTTTT. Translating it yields CASSPYLWRPSNEKLFF.